Shown below are 16 T cell receptor beta chains from a single sample sequenced in a study of cytotoxic CD8 clonotypes in ibrutinib-treated CLL. The repertoire was sequenced with immunoSEQ multiplex PCR; TCRdb's copy has only in-frame clones and lacks some. Among over 150,000 clones listed, around 84% were seen once. This sample comprised PBMCs, obtained after 12 months of ibrutinib treatment. The receptor set was obtained from a human donor with chronic lymphocytic leukemia.

This chain connects TRBV28 to TRBJ1-4; TRBD1 matches 9 bases. J gave up 8 bases and V 8 bases, and 12 bases lay outside the gene matches. The CDR3 has 15 residues. Germline lookup yields CDR1 MDHEN and CDR2 SYDVKM. The CDR3 spells CASSAPGQGEEKLFF. For the CDR3, the DNA is TGTGCCAGCTCCGCACCGGGACAGGGTGAGGAAAAACTGTTTTTT.

The chain uses TRBV6-5 and TRBJ1-5; D possibly corresponds to TRBD1 (5 bases). Trimming took 5 bases from V and 3 from J, leaving 11 bases between them. Germline V CDR1 and CDR2: MNHEY, SVGAGI. The CDR3 is 14 residues long. The CDR3 DNA reads TGTGCCAGCAGTCGCCGGGACTCCAATCAGCCCCAGCATTTT. Its protein product is CASSRRDSNQPQHF.

The rearrangement joins TRBV7-2 to TRBJ2-2, with 8 positions matching TRBD2. Germline lookup yields CDR1 SGHTA and CDR2 FQGNSA. The J segment lost 6 bases and the V segment lost 2 bases, leaving 8 bases of the junction unmatched. The CDR3 sequence is 16 residues long. The DNA for the CDR3 is TGTGCCAGCAGCTTAAACGGGAGGGCCACGGCCGGGGAGCTGTTTTTT. Translating it yields CASSLNGRATAGELFF.

The CDR3, as DNA: TGTGCCAGCAGCTTAGCAGGACTAGCGGGGGGAGAGACCCAGTACTTC. It codes for CASSLAGLAGGETQYF. This chain joins TRBV7-2 and TRBJ2-5, with TRBD2 identical over 14 bases. This CDR3 region has 16 residues. Germline-derived CDR1 and CDR2 are SGHTA and FQGNSA. The V segment lost 0 bases and the J segment 4 bases; nucleotides outside the gene matches: 1.

V is TRBV4-2 and J is TRBJ2-3; no firm D call. The length of the CDR3 is 13 residues. Per the germline V gene, CDR1 is LGHNA and CDR2 is YNFKEQ. Trimming stripped 0 bases from V and 5 bases from J, with 6 bases between. The CDR3 bases are TGTGCCAGCAGCCAAGATCCCCGAGATACGCAGTATTTT. This sequence encodes CASSQDPRDTQYF.

The rearrangement joins TRBV5-1 to TRBJ1-3, with TRBD1 matching over 7 bases. CDR1 and CDR2 from the germline V gene are SGHRS and YFSETQ. Unmatched junction bases numbered 4, after V lost 4 bases and J lost 0 bases. The CDR3 totals 15 residues. The CDR3 DNA reads TGCGCCAGCAGCGTCGGACAGGCCTCTGGAAACACCATATATTTT. It specifies CASSVGQASGNTIYF. The complete variable domain, with remaining parts taken from reference TRBV5-1 and TRBJ1-3, reads KAGVTQTPRYLIKTRGQQVTLSCSPISGHRSVSWYQQTPGQGLQFLFEYFSETQRNKGNFPGRFSGRQFSNSRSEMNVSTLELGDSALYLCASSVGQASGNTIYFGEGSWLTVV.

This chain joins TRBV4-2 and TRBJ2-7, with D possibly matching TRBD2 (6 bases). Trimming removed 4 bases from V and 2 bases from J, with 24 bases in between. Germline loops: CDR1 LGHNA, CDR2 YNFKEQ. The CDR3 is made up of 18 amino acids. The CDR3 region is CASSRSAPGRGEAYEQYF. The CDR3 coding sequence is TGTGCCAGCAGCCGAAGTGCCCCGGGGCGCGGGGAAGCCTACGAGCAGTACTTC.

This clone is medium-sized (0.01 to 0.1%) by share. This chain uses TRBV30 with TRBJ1-6, with TRBD1 matching over 10 bases. CDR1 is GTSNPN and CDR2 is SVGIG in the germline V gene (reference sequence). The CDR3 consists of 14 residues. The V and J ends lost 4 bases and 9 bases, in that order; junction bases with no gene match: 6. CDR3 sequence (DNA): TGTGCCTGGAACTCGGGACAGGGGACTTCACCCCTCCACTTT. It codes for CAWNSGQGTSPLHF.

The rearrangement joins TRBV6-5 to TRBJ1-1, with 10 nucleotides matching TRBD1. Looked up from germline, CDR1 is MNHEY and CDR2 is SVGAGI. The V and J ends lost 4 bases and 5 bases, in that order; junction bases with no gene match: 7. CDR3 length equals 15 residues. This chain's CDR3 is CASSSGDRGRTEAFF. Written as DNA, the CDR3 is TGTGCCAGCAGTTCTGGGGACAGGGGAAGGACTGAAGCTTTCTTT.

The chain carries TRBV5-4 and TRBJ1-6, with D tentatively TRBD1 (6 bases). Germline values: CDR1 SGHNT, CDR2 YYREEE (reference sequence). The CDR3 extends over 15 amino acids. Trimming pared 5 bases from V and 6 bases from J, leaving 15 bases between. This CDR3 is CASSYSTGPNSPLHF. CDR3 sequence (DNA): TGTGCCAGCAGTTATTCGACAGGACCTAATTCACCCCTCCACTTT.

The chain is built from TRBV7-2 and TRBJ2-3, with 12 bases identical to TRBD2. The length of the CDR3 is 17 residues. CDR1 is SGHTA and CDR2 is FQGNSA in the germline V gene. V trimming: 1 base; J trimming: 6 bases; junction bases outside the gene matches: 8. CDR3 nucleotide sequence: TGTGCCAGCAGCTTAGGGCCTAGCGGGGGGGCTTCCGATACGCAGTATTTT. This translates into CASSLGPSGGASDTQYF.

The chain uses TRBV19 and TRBJ2-7; possible D gene TRBD1, 6 bases. Germline-derived CDR1 and CDR2 are LNHDA and SQIVND (reference sequence). V gave up 6 bases and J gave up 3 bases, with 15 bases separating them. This CDR3 has 14 amino acids. This chain's CDR3 is CASRSTGAFYEQYF. As DNA, the CDR3 is TGTGCCAGTAGGTCGACAGGAGCCTTCTACGAGCAGTACTTC.

This clone was counted only a few times. The chain uses TRBV29-1 and TRBJ1-1, with 10 bases fitting TRBD1. CDR3 length equals 14 residues. Per germline, CDR1 SQVTM and CDR2 ANQGSEA. The ends lost 3 bases at V and 11 bases at J; junction bases unmatched: 12. Here the CDR3 DNA reads TGCAGCGTTGACGGATGGGACAGGGGCCCCCCGGCTTTCTTT. It specifies CSVDGWDRGPPAFF.

The gene calls are TRBV5-1 and TRBJ1-1, with 9 nucleotides matching TRBD1. V dropped 4 bases and J dropped 5; count of bases not matched to a gene: 3. Germline-derived CDR1 and CDR2 are SGHRS and YFSETQ. CDR3 length: 13 amino acids. The CDR3 loop reads CASSGTGYTEAFF. CDR3 sequence (DNA): TGCGCCAGCAGCGGGACAGGGTATACTGAAGCTTTCTTT.

The gene calls are TRBV28 and TRBJ2-7, with 7 bases fitting TRBD1. The length of the CDR3 is 17 residues. The junction had 16 bases not matched to a gene; V was cut back by 6 bases and J by 2 bases. CDR1 is MDHEN and CDR2 is SYDVKM in the germline V gene. The CDR3: CASSYSFWGQTTYEQYF. In DNA, the CDR3 is TGTGCCAGCAGCTACTCGTTTTGGGGACAGACTACCTACGAGCAGTACTTC.

The rearrangement joins TRBV6-5 to TRBJ1-2; 11 bases map to TRBD1. CDR1 MNHEY and CDR2 SVGAGI come from the germline V gene. This CDR3 has 14 amino acids. V lost 5 bases, J lost 3 bases, and 2 bases stayed unmatched. The CDR3 DNA sequence: TGTGCCAGCAGTCGGACAGGGGGCGACTATGGCTACACCTTC. This encodes CASSRTGGDYGYTF.